Below, 3 T cell receptor beta chains from the same sample are listed, as sequenced in a study of T cell responses to AZD1222 COVID-19 vaccine. Clones were sequenced by immunoSEQ multiplex PCR, and TCRdb holds only the in-frame ones, with some missing. The sample comprises around 140,000 clones, nearly 90% of which are singletons, and around 5% rests with the top ten. Sequencing used peripheral blood, obtained 28 days after the second dose of the MenACWY control vaccine. The receptors derive from an adult who received the MenACWY meningococcal vaccine as a control.

Here the CDR3 reads CASRDRGRTEAFF. The DNA for the CDR3 is TGTGCCAGCCGGGACAGGGGTCGTACTGAAGCTTTCTTT. The V and J genes are TRBV27 and TRBJ1-1, with 10 bases lining up with TRBD1. The germline CDR1 and CDR2 sequences are MNHEY and SMNVEV (reference sequence). This CDR3 is built from 13 residues. Germline trimming cut 8 bases from V and 5 bases from J; bases unmatched to any gene: 5.

This chain links TRBV7-9 with TRBJ2-7; TRBD1 matches 9 bases. This CDR3 region has 15 residues. CDR1 is SEHNR, CDR2 FQNEAQ, per germline (reference sequence). The trim removed 6 bases at V and 5 bases at J, leaving 11 bases unmatched. CDR3 bases: TGTGCCAGCAGTCGTCCCGGGACAGGGCCGCACGAGCAGTACTTC. It is translated as CASSRPGTGPHEQYF.

The chain joins TRBV19 to TRBJ1-5, with a possible D match to TRBD1 (5 bases). CDR3 length: 14 amino acids. CDR1 is LNHDA, CDR2 SQIVND, per germline (reference sequence). V gave up 4 bases and J gave up 6 bases, with 13 bases separating them. The CDR3 sequence is CASSKGNAGQPQHF. As DNA, the CDR3 is TGTGCCAGTAGTAAGGGGAACGCGGGTCAGCCCCAGCATTTT.